This TCR beta chain derives from a study of cytomegalovirus exposure and HLA in healthy donors. Study as a whole: Genotyping of 300 to 450 donors showed that around 86% belonged to the Caucasian-associated ancestry cluster. Notes on the study in general: It was assumed in the presence/absence analyses that sequencing depth was roughly uniform across donors. The authors later found HLA-associated TCR beta chains more clonally expanded than equally common others. Reports credit the classifier with highly specific, highly sensitive diagnosis of cytomegalovirus status.

It was with 60 Vbeta and 13 Jbeta primers that the PCR ran. TCRdb's table, derived via immunoSEQ multiplex PCR, lists solely in-frame clones and lacks some. The sample comprises about 62,000 clones, 70% to 90% of which are singletons, and under 3% rests with the top ten. The CDR3 is 13 residues long. Germline CDR1 and CDR2: SGHDT and YYEEEE. V shed 2 bases and J shed 4 bases, with 9 bases lying between them. Of note for this clone: Its antigen remains unidentified.

Material for sequencing was PBMCs. The source of this sequence is a woman in her 30s in good health and CMV-seronegative. This sequence joins TRBV5-6 and TRBJ1-2; D is perhaps TRBD1 (5 bases). In nucleotides, the CDR3 is TGTGCCAGCAGCTTAGACAGAAGCTATGGCTACACCTTC. Its protein is CASSLDRSYGYTF.